A single sample gave rise to the 8 T cell receptor beta chains below, sequenced in a study of T cell changes during pregnancy in multiple sclerosis. Only in-frame clones appear in the TCRdb table, and some are missing; sequencing was by immunoSEQ multiplex PCR. The data show roughly 99,000 clones, about 92% seen once. Source: peripheral blood, taken after pregnancy. The origin of the receptors is a female donor in good health, enrolled as a control in a pregnancy study.

The chain joins TRBV11-2 to TRBJ1-1; 7 bases map to TRBD1. The CDR3 runs 13 residues. With 6 bases clipped from V and 3 bases from J, the junction kept 4 bases outside the gene matches. Germline V gene sequence: CDR1 SGHAT, CDR2 FQNNGV. CDR3 sequence: CASRTDRDTEAFF. The DNA of the CDR3 is TGTGCCAGCAGAACCGACAGGGACACTGAAGCTTTCTTT.

V and J are TRBV2 and TRBJ2-3; tentative D call: TRBD2 (6 bases). Trimming removed 7 bases at V and 4 bases at J, with 9 bases between. The CDR3 runs to 12 residues. From germline, CDR1 is SNHLY and CDR2 FYNNEI. The CDR3 DNA reads TGTGCCAGCAAAGCGGGCCCAGATACGCAGTATTTT. Residues: CASKAGPDTQYF.

The V call is TRBV21-1, the J call TRBJ2-7; TRBD1, the table's D call, lacks a check against the DNA. TRBV21-1 is reported as a pseudogene. The CDR3 covers 16 residues. The CDR3 reads CASRTPGGTGVGEQYF. CDR3 nucleotides: TGTGCCAGCCGAACCCCTGGCGGGACAGGGGTAGGGGAGCAGTACTTC.

V gene TRBV19 combines with J gene TRBJ2-5; the D gene is possibly TRBD2 (11 bases). V gave up 5 bases and J gave up 2 bases, with 30 bases separating them. Germline assignment: CDR1 LNHDA and CDR2 SQIVND (reference sequence). The CDR3 runs to 20 residues. As DNA, the CDR3 is TGTGCCAGTAGTCGACAGGGGGCCCTGCTAGCGGGAGGAGGGCAAGAGACCCAGTACTTC. Translating it yields CASSRQGALLAGGGQETQYF.

The gene calls are TRBV13 and TRBJ2-2; D is ambiguous. V lost 3 bases and J lost 3, with 11 bases in between. The CDR3 covers 15 residues. Germline CDR1 is PRHDT and CDR2 is FYEKMQ (reference sequence). The CDR3, as DNA: TGTGCCAGCAGCTTCACGGGTGAGGACACCGGGGAGCTGTTTTTT. It is translated as CASSFTGEDTGELFF.

This chain links TRBV5-4 with TRBJ1-2, with 7 bases matching TRBD1. The CDR3 is 12 residues long. V was pared by 5 bases and J by 6 bases, with 4 bases of the junction left unmatched. Germline assignment: CDR1 SGHNT and CDR2 YYREEE (reference sequence). CDR3 coding DNA: TGTGCCAGCAGTCGACAGGGACATGGCTACACCTTC. It is translated as CASSRQGHGYTF.

The chain combines TRBV28 with TRBJ2-1, with 9 bases that match TRBD1. The trim removed 3 bases at V and 3 bases at J, leaving 3 bases unmatched. The CDR3 is 15 residues long. CDR1 MDHEN and CDR2 SYDVKM come from the germline V gene. The CDR3 DNA reads as TGTGCCAGCAGTTTGGGGACAGGGAACTACAATGAGCAGTTCTTC. Its protein product is CASSLGTGNYNEQFF.

The V call is TRBV28, the J call TRBJ1-5, with D uncertain. Germline V gene lookup returns CDR1 MDHEN and CDR2 SYDVKM. The CDR3 has 13 residues. Deletions cut 7 bases from V and 4 bases from J, with 11 bases between. The CDR3 spells CASKSGINQPQHF. The CDR3, as DNA: TGTGCCAGCAAAAGCGGGATTAATCAGCCCCAGCATTTT.